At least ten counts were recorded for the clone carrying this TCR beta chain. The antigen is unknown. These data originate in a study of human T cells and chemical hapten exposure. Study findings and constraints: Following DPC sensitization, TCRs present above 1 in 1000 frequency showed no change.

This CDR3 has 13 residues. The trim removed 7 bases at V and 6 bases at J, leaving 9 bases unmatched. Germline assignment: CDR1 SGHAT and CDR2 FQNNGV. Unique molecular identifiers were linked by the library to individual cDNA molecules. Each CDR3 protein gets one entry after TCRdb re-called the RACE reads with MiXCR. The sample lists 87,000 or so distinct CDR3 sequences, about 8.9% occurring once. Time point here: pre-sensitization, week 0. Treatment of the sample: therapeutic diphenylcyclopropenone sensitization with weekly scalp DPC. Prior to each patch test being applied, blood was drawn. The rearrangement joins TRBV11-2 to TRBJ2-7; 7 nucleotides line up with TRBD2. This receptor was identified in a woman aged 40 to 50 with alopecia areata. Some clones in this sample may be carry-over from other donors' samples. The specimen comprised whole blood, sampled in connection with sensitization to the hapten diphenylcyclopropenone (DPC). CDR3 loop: CASNAGLPLEQYF. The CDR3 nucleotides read TGTGCCAGCAACGCGGGACTACCCCTCGAGCAGTACTTC.